This TCR beta chain was observed in a study of molecular identifiers for immune sequencing clone quantification. Turning to the study itself: Naive CD8 RNA (approximately 20,000 or 100,000 cells) was divided into five aliquots, with four sequenced. The study, taken as a whole, reports: The study found clones above 20 RNA copies held over 98% of effector molecules and under 1% in naive cells. With a barcode shared among identical TCR molecules, highly expanded clone sizes could be underestimated.

Bulk TCR library preparation followed previously described methods with listed TCR primers. TCRdb independently ran MiXCR on the PCR reads; one entry per CDR3 protein. The profile shows approximately 550,000 distinct CDR3 sequences, about a fifth of them singletons. This clonotype was seen many times. The antigen is not known. This sequence originates from a human donor in good health. Some libraries in this study had Jurkat cell RNA spiked in. Sequencing was done on a sample of naive CD8+ T cells from blood, with Jurkat cell RNA spiked in. As to subset: FACS-sorted CD8+CD4-CCR7+CD45RA+ naive T cells.

The CDR3 is CASSSGFGYEQYF. DNA of the CDR3: TGTGCCAGCAGCTCAGGGTTCGGGTACGAGCAGTACTTC. V usage is TRBV7-9 and J usage is TRBJ2-7, with a weak D call TRBD1 (5 bases). Trimming removed 4 bases from V and 4 bases from J, with 11 bases in between. Germline V gene lookup returns CDR1 SEHNR and CDR2 FQNEAQ (reference sequence). The CDR3 has 13 residues.